This entry lists 5 T cell receptor beta chains sequenced from one sample in a study of T cell repertoires in ileal Crohn's disease. This table comes from immunoSEQ multiplex PCR, and its TCRdb copy is limited to in-frame clones, with some not included. The profile shows approximately 9,000 clones, roughly 79% of them singletons. The sequenced material came from ileal tissue. The origin of the receptors is an adult with Crohn's disease.

The chain employs TRBV14 and TRBJ1-1; D is uncertain. This CDR3 contains 14 residues. Trimming removed 5 bases at V and 5 bases at J, with 15 bases between. Germline assignment: CDR1 SGHDN and CDR2 FVKESK. CDR3 sequence: CASSKELRGTEAFF. The DNA for the CDR3 is TGTGCCAGCAGCAAGGAACTGAGAGGTACTGAAGCTTTCTTT. Using reference TRBV14 and TRBJ1-1 for the parts outside the CDR3, the full variable domain is EAGVTQFPSHSVIEKGQTVTLRCDPISGHDNLYWYRRVMGKEIKFLLHFVKESKQDESGMPNNRFLAERTGGTYSTLKVQPAELEDSGVYFCASSKELRGTEAFFGQGTRLTVV.

V usage is TRBV9 and J usage is TRBJ1-3; D gene unclear. The germline V gene has CDR1 SGDLS and CDR2 YYNGEE. V gave up 3 bases and J gave up 0 bases, with 10 bases separating them. The CDR3 length is 15 residues. CDR3: CASSAVLSSGNTIYF. Here the CDR3 DNA reads TGTGCCAGCAGCGCAGTGCTCAGCTCTGGAAACACCATATATTTT.

This clone was seen a handful of times. The chain joins TRBV6-1 to TRBJ2-2; 7 nucleotides align to TRBD1. Trimming removed 3 bases from V and 9 bases from J; junction bases left unmatched: 13. Germline V lookup: CDR1 MNHNS, CDR2 SASEGT. The CDR3 covers 16 residues. CDR3 sequence: CASSDGIRQGSRELFF. CDR3 nucleotide sequence: TGTGCCAGCAGTGACGGTATCAGACAGGGCAGTCGGGAGCTGTTTTTT.

This chain joins TRBV4-1 and TRBJ1-5; 8 nucleotides match TRBD1. From germline, CDR1 is MGHRA and CDR2 YSYEKL. The CDR3 totals 19 residues. V lost 3 bases and J lost 2; bases outside the gene matches: 15. The CDR3 DNA reads TGCGCCAGCAGCCAGGTCGACAGGGGTTGGGGTTATGGCAATCAGCCCCAGCATTTT. Encoded protein: CASSQVDRGWGYGNQPQHF.

The rearrangement links TRBV9 to TRBJ1-6, with 7 bases that match TRBD1. The V segment lost 0 bases and the J segment 11 bases; nucleotides outside the gene matches: 2. From germline, CDR1 is SGDLS and CDR2 YYNGEE. This CDR3 region has 13 residues. The CDR3: CASSVGTGAPLHF. The DNA for the CDR3 is TGTGCCAGCAGCGTAGGGACAGGCGCACCCCTCCACTTT.